This T cell receptor (beta chain) appears in the sequencing data of a study of blood T cell repertoires in COVID-19. Using immunoSEQ multiplex PCR, the repertoire was profiled, and TCRdb retains in-frame clones only, with some absent. The sample holds around 400,000 clones, 87% seen once. The ends were cut back, 7 bases at V and 9 bases at J, with 19 bases in the middle. CDR1 is MNHEY and CDR2 is SVGAGI in the germline V gene. The CDR3 runs to 15 residues. It was during active infection that Seattle patients were enrolled and then longitudinally followed. The receptor comes from an older woman with COVID-19, enrolled during active disease. The chain is built from TRBV6-5 and TRBJ1-6, with D tentatively TRBD1 (5 bases). Sample: peripheral blood. CDR3 amino acids: CASTWDLSGGSPLHF. CDR3 bases: TGTGCCAGCACTTGGGACTTGAGCGGGGGTTCACCCCTCCACTTT.